This passage covers 9 T cell receptor beta chains from one sample sequenced in a study of T-cell reconstitution after alpha-beta-depleted transplantation in children. A library of TCRbeta sequences, prepared with unique molecular identifiers, was generated. TCRdb re-derived calls from the PCR reads in MiXCR, one entry per CDR3 protein. Here the sample spans 500,000 or so distinct CDR3 sequences, over 9.5% being singletons. The sequenced sample was PBMCs, mostly from graft donor cells, obtained 180 days after TCRalphabeta/CD19-depleted stem cell transplant. The receptors were sampled from a female patient aged 2-9 years who had a stem cell transplant for aplastic anemia, so the T cells may come from the graft donor.

This clonotype came up a few times. The V gene is TRBV7-3, the J gene TRBJ1-6; D is uncertain. Trimming took 1 base from V and 0 from J, leaving 7 bases between them. This CDR3 has 16 residues. Per germline, CDR1 SGHTA and CDR2 FQGTGA. The CDR3 spells CASSLIGSSYNSPLHF. Written as DNA, the CDR3 is TGTGCCAGCAGCTTAATCGGGAGCTCCTATAATTCACCCCTCCACTTT. Supplemented by reference TRBV7-3 and TRBJ1-6, the full variable domain reads GAGVSQTPSNKVTEKGKYVELRCDPISGHTALYWYRQSLGQGPEFLIYFQGTGAADDSGLPNDRFFAVRPEGSVSTLKIQRTERGDSAVYLCASSLIGSSYNSPLHFGNGTRLTVT.

The chain has TRBV15 and TRBJ1-5; D remains unclear. The CDR3 covers 15 residues. V was cut by 1 base and J by 1 base, with 8 bases left in between. CDR1 LNHNV and CDR2 YYDKDF come from the germline V gene (reference sequence). This CDR3 is CATSRGHLSNQPQHF. DNA of the CDR3: TGTGCCACCAGCAGAGGACACCTAAGCAATCAGCCCCAGCATTTT.

This clonotype was counted only a few times. V is TRBV11-2 and J is TRBJ1-5; D uncertain. The CDR3 loop spans 16 amino acids. Looked up from germline, CDR1 is SGHAT and CDR2 is FQNNGV. With 5 bases removed from V and 4 bases from J, the gap between germline ends came to 18 bases. The CDR3 protein is CASSPGLSSGNQPQHF. CDR3 bases: TGTGCCAGCAGCCCAGGACTTTCCTCGGGGAATCAGCCCCAGCATTTT.

This clonotype was seen only a few times. The CDR3 spells CASSHPGGGGDEQFF. The CDR3 DNA follows: TGTGCCAGCTCCCACCCGGGGGGCGGGGGCGATGAGCAGTTCTTC. V is TRBV6-1 and J is TRBJ2-1; TRBD2 is a possible D gene (7 bases). CDR1 and CDR2 from the germline V gene are MNHNS and SASEGT. There are 15 residues in the CDR3. V gave up 8 bases and J gave up 8 bases, with 22 bases separating them.

The table lists this clonotype with a few counts. J is TRBJ2-3 and V is TRBV4-3, with TRBD1 matching over 9 bases. The junction had 23 bases not matched to a gene; V was cut back by 3 bases and J by 7 bases. CDR1 and CDR2 from the germline V gene are LGHNA and YSLEER. The CDR3 extends over 20 amino acids. CDR3 amino acids: CASSQDRDREVGALDNTQYF. The DNA for the CDR3 is TGCGCCAGCAGCCAGGACCGGGACAGGGAGGTTGGGGCACTCGACAATACGCAGTATTTT.

Only a few counts were recorded for this clonotype. The chain combines TRBV6-1 with TRBJ1-3, with a tentative D call TRBD1 (5 bases). The CDR3 is 14 amino acids. The germline CDR1 and CDR2 sequences are MNHNS and SASEGT. Trimming removed 11 bases from V and 1 base from J, with 15 bases in between. The CDR3: CAGSGTGSGNTIYF. DNA for the CDR3: TGTGCCGGATCCGGAACAGGATCTGGAAACACCATATATTTT.

The gene calls are TRBV7-2 and TRBJ2-3; the match to TRBD2 covers 12 bases. Germline CDR1 is SGHTA and CDR2 is FQGNSA. This CDR3 region has 15 residues. The junction had 4 bases not matched to a gene; V was cut back by 5 bases and J by 4 bases. The CDR3 reads CASSQGLAGPDTQYF. In nucleotides, the CDR3 is TGTGCCAGCAGCCAGGGACTAGCGGGCCCAGATACGCAGTATTTT.

This clonotype was counted only a few times. The chain employs TRBV6-1 and TRBJ2-3, with 10 bases aligning to TRBD2. This CDR3 has 15 amino acids. V gave up 5 bases and J gave up 6 bases; unmatched junction bases: 8. Germline-derived CDR1 and CDR2 are MNHNS and SASEGT. CDR3 DNA: TGTGCCAGCAGTCGACTAGCGGGCCGGCGGGATACGCAGTATTTT. It encodes CASSRLAGRRDTQYF.

This clonotype was counted a few times. The chain recombines TRBV12-3 or TRBV12-4 with TRBJ1-4, with D unresolved. This CDR3 is 14 amino acids long. V lost 7 bases and J lost 6, with 15 bases in between. The CDR3 sequence: CASTVGGSDEKLFF. The CDR3 DNA reads TGTGCCAGCACCGTAGGAGGATCGGATGAAAAACTGTTTTTT.